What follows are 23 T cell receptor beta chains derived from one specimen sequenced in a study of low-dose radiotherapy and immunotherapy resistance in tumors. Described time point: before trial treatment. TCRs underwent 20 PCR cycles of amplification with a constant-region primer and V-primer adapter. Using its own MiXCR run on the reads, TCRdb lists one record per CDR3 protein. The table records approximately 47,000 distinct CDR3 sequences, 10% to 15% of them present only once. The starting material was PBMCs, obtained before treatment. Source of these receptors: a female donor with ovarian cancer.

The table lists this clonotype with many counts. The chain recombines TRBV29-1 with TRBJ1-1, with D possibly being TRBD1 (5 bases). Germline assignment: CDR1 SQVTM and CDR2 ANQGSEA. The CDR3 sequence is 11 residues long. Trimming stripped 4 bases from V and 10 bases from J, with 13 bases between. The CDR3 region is CSVVVGPGAFF. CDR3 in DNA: TGCAGCGTTGTAGTGGGACCGGGAGCTTTCTTT. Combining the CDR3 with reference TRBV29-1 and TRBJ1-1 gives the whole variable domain SAVISQKPSRDICQRGTSLTIQCQVDSQVTMMFWYRQQPGQSLTLIATANQGSEATYESGFVIDKFPISRPNLTFSTLTVSNMSPEDSSIYLCSVVVGPGAFFGQGTRLTVV.

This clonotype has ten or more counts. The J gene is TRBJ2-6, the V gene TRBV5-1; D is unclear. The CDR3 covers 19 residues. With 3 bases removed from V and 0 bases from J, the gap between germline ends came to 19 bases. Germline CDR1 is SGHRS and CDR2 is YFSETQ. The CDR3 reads CASSSWAIPPRSGANVLTF. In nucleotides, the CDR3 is TGCGCCAGCAGCTCCTGGGCCATACCACCCCGCTCTGGGGCCAACGTCCTGACTTTC.

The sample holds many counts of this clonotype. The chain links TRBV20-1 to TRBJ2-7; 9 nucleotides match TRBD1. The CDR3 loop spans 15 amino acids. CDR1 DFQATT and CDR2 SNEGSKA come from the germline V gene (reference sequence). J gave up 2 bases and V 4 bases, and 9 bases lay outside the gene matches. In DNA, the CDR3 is TGCAGTGCTACAAAACCGGGACAGGGAACCTACGAGCAGTACTTC. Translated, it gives CSATKPGQGTYEQYF.

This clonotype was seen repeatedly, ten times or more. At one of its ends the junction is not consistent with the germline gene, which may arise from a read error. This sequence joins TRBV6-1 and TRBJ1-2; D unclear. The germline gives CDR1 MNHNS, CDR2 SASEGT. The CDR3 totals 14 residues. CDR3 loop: CASREGVGSYGYTF. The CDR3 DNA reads TGTGCCAGCAGAGAAGGAGTGGGTTCCTATGGCTACACCTTC.

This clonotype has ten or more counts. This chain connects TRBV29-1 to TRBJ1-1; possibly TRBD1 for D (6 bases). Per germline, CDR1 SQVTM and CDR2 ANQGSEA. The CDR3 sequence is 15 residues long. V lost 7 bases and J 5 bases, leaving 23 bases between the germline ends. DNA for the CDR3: TGCAGCGCCGTCGGGTCGGGGCAGGGGTATACTGAAGCTTTCTTT. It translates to CSAVGSGQGYTEAFF. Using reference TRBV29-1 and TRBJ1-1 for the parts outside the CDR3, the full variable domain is SAVISQKPSRDICQRGTSLTIQCQVDSQVTMMFWYRQQPGQSLTLIATANQGSEATYESGFVIDKFPISRPNLTFSTLTVSNMSPEDSSIYLCSAVGSGQGYTEAFFGQGTRLTVV.

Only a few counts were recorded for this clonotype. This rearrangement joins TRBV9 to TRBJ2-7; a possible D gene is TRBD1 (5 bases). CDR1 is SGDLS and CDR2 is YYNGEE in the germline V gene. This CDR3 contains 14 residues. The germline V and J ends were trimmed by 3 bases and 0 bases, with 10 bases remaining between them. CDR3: CASSEGLSSYEQYF. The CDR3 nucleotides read TGTGCCAGCAGCGAGGGGTTGAGCTCCTACGAGCAGTACTTC.

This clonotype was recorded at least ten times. This CDR3 is CASSDPDRTKAGQYF. In nucleotides, the CDR3 is TGTGCCAGCAGTGACCCGGACAGGACCAAGGCGGGGCAGTACTTC. This chain joins TRBV28 and TRBJ2-7; 7 bases align to TRBD1. The V gene's germline CDR1 is MDHEN and CDR2 SYDVKM. J lost 9 bases, V lost 5 bases, and 16 bases had no gene match. The CDR3 runs to 15 residues.

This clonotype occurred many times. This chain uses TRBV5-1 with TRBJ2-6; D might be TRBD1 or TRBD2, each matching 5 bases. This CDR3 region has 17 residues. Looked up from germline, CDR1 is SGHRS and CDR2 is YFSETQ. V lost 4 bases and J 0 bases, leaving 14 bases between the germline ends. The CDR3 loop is CASSIGTASSGANVLTF. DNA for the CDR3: TGCGCCAGCAGCATCGGGACGGCGAGCTCTGGGGCCAACGTCCTGACTTTC.

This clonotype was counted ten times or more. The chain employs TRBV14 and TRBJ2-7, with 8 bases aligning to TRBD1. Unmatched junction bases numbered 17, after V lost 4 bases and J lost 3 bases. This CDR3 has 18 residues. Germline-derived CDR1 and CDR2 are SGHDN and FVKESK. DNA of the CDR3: TGTGCCAGCAGCCCAGGGACAGGACCTTGGAGCGAGGTCTACGAGCAGTACTTC. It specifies CASSPGTGPWSEVYEQYF.

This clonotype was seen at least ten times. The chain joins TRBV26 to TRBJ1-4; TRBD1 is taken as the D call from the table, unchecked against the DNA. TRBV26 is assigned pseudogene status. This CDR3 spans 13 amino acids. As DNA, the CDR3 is TGTGCCAGCAGCGCGGGGGCCAATGAAAAACTGTTTTTT. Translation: CASSAGANEKLFF.

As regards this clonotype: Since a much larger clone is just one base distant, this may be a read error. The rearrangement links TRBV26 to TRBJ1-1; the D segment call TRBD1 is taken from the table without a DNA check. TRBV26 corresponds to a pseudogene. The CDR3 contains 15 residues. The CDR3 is CDSITGGDISTEAFF. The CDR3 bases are TGTGACAGCATCACAGGGGGTGATATCAGCACTGAAGCTTTCTTT.

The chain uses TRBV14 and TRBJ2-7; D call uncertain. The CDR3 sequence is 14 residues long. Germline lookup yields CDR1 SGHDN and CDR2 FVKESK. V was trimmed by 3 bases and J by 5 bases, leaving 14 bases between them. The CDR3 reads CASSQGTGTHEQYF. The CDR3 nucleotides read TGTGCCAGCAGCCAGGGTACGGGCACACACGAGCAGTACTTC. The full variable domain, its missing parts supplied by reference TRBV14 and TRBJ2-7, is EAGVTQFPSHSVIEKGQTVTLRCDPISGHDNLYWYRRVMGKEIKFLLHFVKESKQDESGMPNNRFLAERTGGTYSTLKVQPAELEDSGVYFCASSQGTGTHEQYFGPGTRLTVT.

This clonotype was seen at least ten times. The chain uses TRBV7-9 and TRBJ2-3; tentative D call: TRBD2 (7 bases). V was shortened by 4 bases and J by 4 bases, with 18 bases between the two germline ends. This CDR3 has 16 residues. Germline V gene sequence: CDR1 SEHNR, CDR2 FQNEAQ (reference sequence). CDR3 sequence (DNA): TGTGCCAGCAGCTCCCCTTGGGGGGGGGCCCCAGATACGCAGTATTTT. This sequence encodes CASSSPWGGAPDTQYF.

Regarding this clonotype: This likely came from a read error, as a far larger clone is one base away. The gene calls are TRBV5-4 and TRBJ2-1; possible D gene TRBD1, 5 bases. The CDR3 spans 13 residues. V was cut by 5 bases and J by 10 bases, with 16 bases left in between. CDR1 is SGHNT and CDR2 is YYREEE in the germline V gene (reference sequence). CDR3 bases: TGTGCCAGCAGGCCTCAGGACAAAAGGGAGCAGTTCTTC. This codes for CASRPQDKREQFF.

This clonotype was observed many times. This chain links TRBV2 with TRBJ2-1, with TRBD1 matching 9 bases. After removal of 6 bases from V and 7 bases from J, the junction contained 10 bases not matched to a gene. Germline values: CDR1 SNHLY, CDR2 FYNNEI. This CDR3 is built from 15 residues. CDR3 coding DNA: TGTGCCAGCAGGGCCATCCGGGACAGGGAGAATGAGCAGTTCTTC. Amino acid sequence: CASRAIRDRENEQFF.

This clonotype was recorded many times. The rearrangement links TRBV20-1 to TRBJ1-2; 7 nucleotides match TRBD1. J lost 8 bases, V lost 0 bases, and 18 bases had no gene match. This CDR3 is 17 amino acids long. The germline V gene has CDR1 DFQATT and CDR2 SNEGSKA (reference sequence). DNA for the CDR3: TGCAGTGCTAGAGATGGGCGAAGGGGGCTCAACCTGGCCGGCTACACCTTC. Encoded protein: CSARDGRRGLNLAGYTF.

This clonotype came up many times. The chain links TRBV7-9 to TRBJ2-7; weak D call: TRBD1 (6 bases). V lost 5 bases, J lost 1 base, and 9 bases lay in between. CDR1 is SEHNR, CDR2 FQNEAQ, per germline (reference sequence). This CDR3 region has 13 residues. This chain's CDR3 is CASSPRGSYEQYF. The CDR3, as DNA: TGTGCCAGCAGCCCCAGGGGATCCTACGAGCAGTACTTC.

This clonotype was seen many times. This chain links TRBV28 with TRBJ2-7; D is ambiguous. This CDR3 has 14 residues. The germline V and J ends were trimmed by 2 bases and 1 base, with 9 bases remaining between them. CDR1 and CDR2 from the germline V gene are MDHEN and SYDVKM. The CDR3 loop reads CASSLRLRSYEQYF. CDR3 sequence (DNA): TGTGCCAGCAGTTTAAGGCTAAGATCCTACGAGCAGTACTTC.

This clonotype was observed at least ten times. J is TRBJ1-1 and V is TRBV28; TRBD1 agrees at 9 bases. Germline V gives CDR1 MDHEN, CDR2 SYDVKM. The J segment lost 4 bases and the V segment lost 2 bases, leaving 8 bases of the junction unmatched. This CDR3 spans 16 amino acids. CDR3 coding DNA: TGTGCCAGCAGTTTAATGGGACAGGGTTGGGGCACTGAAGCTTTCTTT. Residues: CASSLMGQGWGTEAFF.

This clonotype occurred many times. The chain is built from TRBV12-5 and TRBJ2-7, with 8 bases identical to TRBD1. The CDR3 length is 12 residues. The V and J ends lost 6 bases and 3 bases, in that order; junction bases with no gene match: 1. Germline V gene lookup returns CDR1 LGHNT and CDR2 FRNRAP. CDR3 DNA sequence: TGTGCTAGTGGAGGACAGGGCTACGAGCAGTACTTC. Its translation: CASGGQGYEQYF.

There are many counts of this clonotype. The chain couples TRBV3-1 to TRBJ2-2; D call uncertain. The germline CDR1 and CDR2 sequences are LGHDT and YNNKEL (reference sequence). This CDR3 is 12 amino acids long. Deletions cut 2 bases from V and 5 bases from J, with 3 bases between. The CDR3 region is CASSQLTGELFF. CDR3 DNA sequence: TGTGCCAGCAGCCAACTGACCGGGGAGCTGTTTTTT.

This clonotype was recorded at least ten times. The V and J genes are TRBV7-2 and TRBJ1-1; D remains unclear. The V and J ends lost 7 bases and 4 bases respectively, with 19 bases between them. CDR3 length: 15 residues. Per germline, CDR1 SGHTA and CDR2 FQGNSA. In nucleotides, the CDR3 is TGTGCCAGCAAAAATTATGGAGGAAAGGGCACTGAAGCTTTCTTT. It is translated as CASKNYGGKGTEAFF.

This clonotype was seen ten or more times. The CDR3 DNA follows: TGTGCCAGCAGCCAAGACGGGACTAGCGGGGAAGAGACCCAGTACTTC. Translating it yields CASSQDGTSGEETQYF. This rearrangement joins TRBV4-2 to TRBJ2-5; 13 bases are shared with TRBD2. The CDR3 extends over 16 amino acids. V shed 0 bases, J shed 3 bases, and the junction held 1 base outside the gene matches. The germline gives CDR1 LGHNA, CDR2 YNFKEQ.